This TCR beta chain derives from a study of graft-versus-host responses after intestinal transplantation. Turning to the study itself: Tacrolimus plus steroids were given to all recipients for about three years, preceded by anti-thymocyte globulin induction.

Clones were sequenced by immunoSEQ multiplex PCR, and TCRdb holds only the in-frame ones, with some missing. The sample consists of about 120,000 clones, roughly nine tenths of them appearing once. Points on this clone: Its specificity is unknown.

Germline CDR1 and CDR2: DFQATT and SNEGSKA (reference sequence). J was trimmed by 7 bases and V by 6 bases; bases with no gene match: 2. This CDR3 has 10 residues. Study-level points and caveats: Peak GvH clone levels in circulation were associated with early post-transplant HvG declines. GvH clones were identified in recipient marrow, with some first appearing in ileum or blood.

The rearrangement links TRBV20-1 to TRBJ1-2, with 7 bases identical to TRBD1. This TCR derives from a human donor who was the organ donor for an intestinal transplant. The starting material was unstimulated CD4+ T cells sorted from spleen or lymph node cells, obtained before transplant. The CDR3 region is CSANRGGYTF. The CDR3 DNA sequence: TGCAGTGCGAACAGGGGTGGCTACACCTTC.